These 27 T cell receptor beta chains came from one sample sequenced in a study of T cell responses to AZD1222 COVID-19 vaccine. Data came from immunoSEQ multiplex PCR; TCRdb stores just in-frame clones and leaves some out. Among under 150,000 clones listed, more than 85% were seen once. The specimen comprised peripheral blood, sampled on day 0 of AZD1222 vaccination. The source is an adult in good health.

The rearrangement links TRBV18 to TRBJ1-2; D is perhaps TRBD1 (5 bases). CDR1 is KGHSH and CDR2 is LQKENI in the germline V gene. V lost 6 bases and J lost 2, with 19 bases in between. This CDR3 has 16 amino acids. The CDR3 spells CASSAITGTANYGYTF. The CDR3 DNA follows: TGTGCCAGCTCCGCTATAACCGGGACGGCAAACTATGGCTACACCTTC.

The chain couples TRBV20-1 to TRBJ1-4; no firm D call. V was trimmed by 6 bases and J by 4 bases, leaving 9 bases between them. From germline, CDR1 is DFQATT and CDR2 SNEGSKA (reference sequence). CDR3 length equals 12 residues. The CDR3 nucleotides read TGCAGTGCCAGTAAGGGTAATGAAAAACTGTTTTTT. Its protein product is CSASKGNEKLFF.

In this sample, this clone turned up once. The CDR3 sequence is CASSPSRDRANTEAFF. The CDR3 nucleotides are TGTGCCAGCTCACCTAGTCGTGACAGGGCCAACACTGAAGCTTTCTTT. The J gene is TRBJ1-1, the V gene TRBV18; 7 nucleotides agree with TRBD1. The CDR3 length is 16 residues. V shed 3 bases, J shed 2 bases, and the junction held 9 bases outside the gene matches. The germline CDR1 and CDR2 sequences are KGHSH and LQKENI.

This CDR3 is CASSLSGTNTEAFF. CDR3 DNA: TGTGCCAGCAGTCTCAGTGGCACGAACACTGAAGCTTTCTTT. V and J are TRBV6-5 and TRBJ1-1, with D hard to call. The germline gives CDR1 MNHEY, CDR2 SVGAGI. Trimming took 5 bases from V and 1 from J, leaving 11 bases between them. The CDR3 has 14 residues.

The chain combines TRBV20-1 with TRBJ2-7; 7 positions match TRBD1. This CDR3 is built from 12 residues. The V gene's germline CDR1 is DFQATT and CDR2 SNEGSKA (reference sequence). Trimming at V came to 3 bases and at J to 5 bases, leaving 4 bases not matched to a gene. The CDR3 region is CSASQGGHEQYF. CDR3 sequence (DNA): TGCAGTGCTAGTCAAGGGGGCCACGAGCAGTACTTC.

This chain uses TRBV4-1 with TRBJ1-1; D gene uncertain. V was pared by 1 base and J by 3 bases, with 18 bases between. Germline V CDR1 and CDR2: MGHRA, YSYEKL. The CDR3 runs 17 residues. CDR3 loop: CASSQGMGGEVHTEAFF. In nucleotides, the CDR3 is TGCGCCAGCAGCCAAGGAATGGGCGGCGAGGTGCACACTGAAGCTTTCTTT.

V gene TRBV4-1 combines with J gene TRBJ1-1; D might be TRBD1 (5 bases). Germline CDR1 and CDR2: MGHRA and YSYEKL. The CDR3 loop spans 15 amino acids. V shed 1 base and J shed 1 base, with 10 bases lying between them. The CDR3 DNA is TGCGCCAGCAGCCAAGTAGACAGACAGAACACTGAAGCTTTCTTT. Protein sequence: CASSQVDRQNTEAFF.

The genes are TRBV2 and TRBJ1-2, with 7 nucleotides matching TRBD1. The CDR3 length is 13 residues. V trimming: 4 bases; J trimming: 5 bases; junction bases outside the gene matches: 4. Germline V gene data show CDR1 as SNHLY and CDR2 as FYNNEI. The CDR3 is CASSATGPYGYTF. CDR3 nucleotides: TGTGCCAGCAGTGCGACAGGGCCATATGGCTACACCTTC.

The genes are TRBV3-1 (or the pseudogene TRBV3-2) and TRBJ2-1; no definite D call. CDR1 LGHDT and CDR2 YNNKEL come from the germline V gene (reference sequence). The V end lost 1 base, the J end lost 10 bases, and 8 bases lay between the germline ends. This CDR3 is built from 12 residues. This CDR3 is CASSQGITEQFF. In DNA form, the CDR3 reads TGTGCCAGCAGCCAAGGGATAACCGAGCAGTTCTTC.

The CDR3 here is CAWSVARNTGELFF. DNA of the CDR3: TGTGCCTGGAGTGTGGCCAGAAACACCGGGGAGCTGTTTTTT. This chain uses TRBV30 with TRBJ2-2; D unclear. The V and J ends lost 0 bases and 2 bases respectively, with 7 bases between them. Germline lookup yields CDR1 GTSNPN and CDR2 SVGIG (reference sequence). The length of the CDR3 is 14 residues. Full variable domain (remainder filled in from reference TRBV30 and TRBJ2-2): SQTIHQWPATLVQPVGSPLSLECTVEGTSNPNLYWYRQAAGRGLQLLFYSVGIGQISSEVPQNLSASRPQDRQFILSSKKLLLSDSGFYLCAWSVARNTGELFFGEGSRLTVL.

V gene TRBV5-1 combines with J gene TRBJ2-7; 8 bases match TRBD1. With V trimmed by 3 bases and J by 2 bases, 4 bases remained unmatched. CDR1 SGHRS and CDR2 YFSETQ come from the germline V gene. The CDR3 covers 14 residues. The CDR3: CASSSQDRAYEQYF. The CDR3 bases are TGCGCCAGCAGCTCGCAGGACAGGGCCTACGAGCAGTACTTC.

The chain recombines TRBV6-2 or TRBV6-3 with TRBJ1-5; no clear D. Germline CDR1 is MNHEY and CDR2 is SVGEGT. V lost 6 bases and J lost 5, with 11 bases in between. CDR3 length equals 13 residues. The CDR3 loop reads CASRYIRDQPQHF. The CDR3 nucleotides read TGTGCCAGCAGGTACATTCGAGATCAGCCCCAGCATTTT.

The chain employs TRBV3-1 (or the pseudogene TRBV3-2) and TRBJ1-2; 7 bases fit TRBD1. The germline gives CDR1 LGHDT, CDR2 YNNKEL (reference sequence). The CDR3 runs to 15 residues. V was clipped by 5 bases and J by 2 bases; unmatched bases: 8. CDR3: CASSANRGTNYGYTF. CDR3 coding DNA: TGTGCCAGCAGCGCTAACAGGGGCACCAACTATGGCTACACCTTC.

The chain uses TRBV7-2 and TRBJ1-2; 10 bases fit TRBD1. Germline CDR1 SGHTA, CDR2 FQGNSA. The CDR3 has 15 residues. V lost 1 base, J lost 4 bases, and 3 bases stayed unmatched. CDR3 in amino acids: CASSLVRTGGYGYTF. The CDR3 DNA reads as TGTGCCAGCAGCTTAGTGAGGACAGGGGGCTATGGCTACACCTTC.

Only a few counts were recorded for this clone. J is TRBJ2-3 and V is TRBV4-2; 10 bases map to TRBD1. CDR1 is LGHNA and CDR2 is YNFKEQ in the germline V gene. With 4 bases clipped from V and 1 base from J, the junction kept 8 bases outside the gene matches. This CDR3 contains 17 residues. In DNA form, the CDR3 reads TGTGCCAGCAGCCCATGGACAGGGGGTATTGGCACAGATACGCAGTATTTT. Its translation: CASSPWTGGIGTDTQYF.

V is TRBV11-2 and J is TRBJ1-6, with 7 bases matching TRBD1. V shed 4 bases and J 4 bases; nucleotides not matched to a gene: 4. The CDR3 consists of 15 residues. CDR1 is SGHAT, CDR2 FQNNGV, per germline. The CDR3 spells CASSWTGQYNSPLHF. CDR3 bases: TGTGCCAGCAGCTGGACGGGACAGTATAATTCACCCCTCCACTTT.

This chain links TRBV10-3 with TRBJ1-2, with a tentative D call TRBD1 (5 bases). V dropped 3 bases and J dropped 7 bases, with 18 bases sitting between them. Germline V gene lookup returns CDR1 ENHRY and CDR2 SYGVKD. The length of the CDR3 is 15 residues. This chain's CDR3 is CAISDGGRLSSGYTF. The CDR3 nucleotides read TGTGCCATCAGTGATGGGGGACGTTTGTCTAGTGGCTACACCTTC.

This chain uses TRBV4-1 with TRBJ1-2; D possibly corresponds to TRBD1 (6 bases). CDR1 and CDR2 from the germline V gene are MGHRA and YSYEKL. This CDR3 has 16 residues. V lost 1 base and J 0 bases, leaving 12 bases between the germline ends. CDR3 in DNA: TGCGCCAGCAGCCAAGGTGGACAGAGGTCTAACTATGGCTACACCTTC. Its translation: CASSQGGQRSNYGYTF.

The gene calls are TRBV10-2 and TRBJ1-2; weak D call: TRBD1 (6 bases). CDR1 WSHSY and CDR2 SAAADI come from the germline V gene. Trimming took 3 bases from V and 2 from J, leaving 10 bases between them. The CDR3 totals 14 residues. The CDR3 loop is CASSDPGTNYGYTF. CDR3 nucleotide sequence: TGCGCCAGCAGTGATCCCGGGACAAACTATGGCTACACCTTC.

The genes are TRBV6-5 and TRBJ1-2, with D possibly being TRBD1 (5 bases). V dropped 6 bases and J dropped 7 bases, with 15 bases sitting between them. The length of the CDR3 is 13 residues. CDR1 and CDR2 (germline): MNHEY, SVGAGI. As DNA, the CDR3 is TGTGCCAGCAGGGGGGGAGGAATGCGTGGCTACACCTTC. Translation gives CASRGGGMRGYTF.

The chain has TRBV28 and TRBJ2-7, with 8 bases lining up with TRBD1. The germline V gene has CDR1 MDHEN and CDR2 SYDVKM. Trimming removed 9 bases from V and 2 bases from J; junction bases left unmatched: 6. This CDR3 is 13 amino acids long. CDR3 amino acids: CASSRGRPYEQYF. The CDR3 nucleotides read TGTGCCAGTAGCAGGGGGCGCCCCTACGAGCAGTACTTC.

The count of this clone is one. The rearrangement uses TRBV6-6 and TRBJ1-1; the D gene is possibly TRBD1 (5 bases). V was cut by 5 bases and J by 0 bases, with 10 bases left in between. This CDR3 has 14 residues. Germline CDR1 is MNHNY and CDR2 is SVGAGI (reference sequence). The CDR3 spells CASSRQQLNTEAFF. The CDR3 DNA sequence: TGTGCCAGCAGTCGACAGCAGCTGAACACTGAAGCTTTCTTT.

Regarding this clone: This CDR3 is also generated by other DNA sequences in the sample. The V and J genes are TRBV4-1 and TRBJ1-1; D call uncertain. Trimming stripped 1 base from V and 2 bases from J, with 5 bases between. This CDR3 comprises 13 residues. Germline CDR1 reads MGHRA; CDR2 reads YSYEKL. The CDR3 protein is CASSQGGNTEAFF. The CDR3 DNA sequence: TGCGCCAGCAGCCAAGGCGGTAACACTGAAGCTTTCTTT.

V is TRBV6-5 and J is TRBJ1-1, with 10 nucleotides matching TRBD1. J was trimmed by 4 bases and V by 4 bases; bases with no gene match: 3. The germline CDR1 and CDR2 sequences are MNHEY and SVGAGI. The CDR3 has 14 amino acids. The CDR3 DNA follows: TGTGCCAGCAGTTTCCGGGACAGGGGCACTGAAGCTTTCTTT. Its translation: CASSFRDRGTEAFF.

CDR3 protein: CASGTGKGYGYTF. CDR3 DNA: TGTGCCAGTGGGACAGGGAAAGGTTATGGCTACACCTTC. The rearrangement links TRBV2 to TRBJ1-2, with 9 bases fitting TRBD1. Germline V gives CDR1 SNHLY, CDR2 FYNNEI. The CDR3 is 13 residues long. With V trimmed by 9 bases and J by 5 bases, 7 bases remained unmatched.

This sequence joins TRBV5-4 and TRBJ1-1; TRBD1 might be the D (5 bases). Germline values: CDR1 SGHNT, CDR2 YYREEE (reference sequence). Between the trimmed V and J ends, which lost 3 bases and 2 bases, there was a span of 5 bases. The CDR3 contains 12 residues. The CDR3 DNA is TGTGCCAGCAGCTGGGACAACACTGAAGCTTTCTTT. This sequence encodes CASSWDNTEAFF.

This chain connects TRBV18 to TRBJ2-3; possibly TRBD2 for D (6 bases). The germline V gene has CDR1 KGHSH and CDR2 LQKENI. The CDR3 extends over 14 amino acids. V lost 5 bases and J 4 bases, leaving 13 bases between the germline ends. CDR3 sequence (DNA): TGTGCCAGCTCAACCAGCACGGGGGCAGATACGCAGTATTTT. Protein product: CASSTSTGADTQYF.